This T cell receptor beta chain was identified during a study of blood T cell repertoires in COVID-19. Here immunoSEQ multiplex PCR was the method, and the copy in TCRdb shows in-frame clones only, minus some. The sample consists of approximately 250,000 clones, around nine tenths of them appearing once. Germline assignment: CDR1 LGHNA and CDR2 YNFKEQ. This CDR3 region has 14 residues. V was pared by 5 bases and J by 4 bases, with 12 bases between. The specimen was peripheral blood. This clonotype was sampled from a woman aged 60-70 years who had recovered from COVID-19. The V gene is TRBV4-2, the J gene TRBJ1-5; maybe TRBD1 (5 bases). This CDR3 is CASSLWGSNQPQHF. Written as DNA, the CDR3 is TGTGCCAGCAGCTTATGGGGCAGTAATCAGCCCCAGCATTTT.